These 27 T cell receptor beta chains share one sample of origin, sequenced in a study of yellow fever vaccine responses in identical twins. TCRdb fed the RT-PCR reads into MiXCR, producing one record per CDR3 protein. The sample shows roughly 36,000 distinct CDR3 sequences, more than 45% of them seen only once. The sequences come from T cells from blood (PBMCs), unsorted or a sorted subset (not recorded which), collected before or after yellow fever vaccination (not recorded which). These receptors were collected from a woman aged 18-29 years who received the yellow fever vaccine.

The V and J genes are TRBV6-5 and TRBJ1-2; D is undetermined. CDR3 length: 13 residues. The germline V gene encodes CDR1 MNHEY and CDR2 SVGAGI. Trimming removed 2 bases at V and 4 bases at J, with 8 bases between. CDR3 coding DNA: TGTGCCAGCAGTTACAGCCCAGTCTATGGCTACACCTTC. Translation: CASSYSPVYGYTF.

The V gene is TRBV10-3, the J gene TRBJ2-1; 11 nucleotides align to TRBD2. Germline CDR1 is ENHRY and CDR2 is SYGVKD. V lost 7 bases and J lost 1; bases outside the gene matches: 6. This CDR3 region has 16 residues. The CDR3 is CAITTTSGSSYNEQFF. CDR3 sequence (DNA): TGTGCCATCACCACCACTAGCGGGAGTTCCTACAATGAGCAGTTCTTC.

The chain links TRBV29-1 to TRBJ2-1; no clear D. This CDR3 spans 12 amino acids. V was pared by 6 bases and J by 5 bases, with 11 bases between. Germline V gene sequence: CDR1 SQVTM, CDR2 ANQGSEA. This CDR3 reads CSVPPENNEQFF. Written as DNA, the CDR3 is TGCAGCGTCCCTCCGGAGAACAATGAGCAGTTCTTC.

The V gene is TRBV29-1, the J gene TRBJ1-1; D not certain. The V gene's germline CDR1 is SQVTM and CDR2 ANQGSEA. The CDR3 has 11 amino acids. Trimming pared 6 bases from V and 5 bases from J, leaving 10 bases between. CDR3 DNA sequence: TGCAGCGTGGGGTGGTGGACTGAAGCTTTCTTT. It yields the protein CSVGWWTEAFF.

This clonotype was counted a few times. The chain recombines TRBV5-5 with TRBJ2-4, with D hard to call. CDR3 length: 14 residues. Trimming shortened V by 4 bases and J by 0 bases, and 8 bases separated the two germline ends. CDR1 and CDR2 from the germline V gene are SGHKS and YYEKEE (reference sequence). DNA for the CDR3: TGTGCCAGCAGCCTGACAATAGCCAAAAACATTCAGTACTTC. Amino acids: CASSLTIAKNIQYF. Using reference TRBV5-5 and TRBJ2-4 for the parts outside the CDR3, the full variable domain is DAGVTQSPTHLIKTRGQQVTLRCSPISGHKSVSWYQQVLGQGPQFIFQYYEKEERGRGNFPDRFSARQFPNYSSELNVNALLLGDSALYLCASSLTIAKNIQYFGAGTRLSVL.

The sample holds a few counts of this clonotype. The chain has TRBV28 and TRBJ2-7, with 7 bases aligning to TRBD2. V was clipped by 1 base and J by 4 bases; unmatched bases: 7. The germline gives CDR1 MDHEN, CDR2 SYDVKM. The CDR3 totals 15 residues. The CDR3 DNA sequence: TGTGCCAGCAGTTTATTCAATGGGGGGGGTTACGAGCAGTACGTC. Its protein product is CASSLFNGGGYEQYV.

In this sample, this clonotype turned up once. The chain combines TRBV10-2 with TRBJ2-5, with a possible D match to TRBD2 (6 bases). The CDR3 runs 13 residues. Germline V gene sequence: CDR1 WSHSY, CDR2 SAAADI. V was cut by 8 bases and J by 2 bases, with 12 bases left in between. The CDR3: CASAGTVQETQYF. The CDR3 region has the DNA TGCGCCAGCGCCGGGACTGTACAAGAGACCCAGTACTTC.

This rearrangement joins TRBV28 to TRBJ2-3; 7 bases are shared with TRBD1. V was clipped by 6 bases and J by 8 bases; unmatched bases: 11. The CDR3 spans 14 residues. From germline, CDR1 is MDHEN and CDR2 SYDVKM. CDR3 DNA sequence: TGTGCCAGCAGCCAAAGACAGGGTCGAGGTACGCAGTATTTT. This codes for CASSQRQGRGTQYF.

This clonotype was found once. The rearrangement uses TRBV19 and TRBJ2-5; D is unresolved. V was shortened by 4 bases and J by 5 bases, with 11 bases between the two germline ends. Per germline, CDR1 LNHDA and CDR2 SQIVND (reference sequence). This CDR3 has 13 amino acids. The DNA for the CDR3 is TGTGCCAGTAGTACTGAGATGGGCGAGACCCAGTACTTC. Amino acid sequence: CASSTEMGETQYF.

This clonotype was counted only a few times. V is TRBV12-3 or TRBV12-4 and J is TRBJ2-1, with D possibly called TRBD1 or TRBD2 (5 bases each). The CDR3 runs 15 residues. V dropped 3 bases and J dropped 4 bases, with 13 bases sitting between them. CDR3: CASSFAVGPYNEQFF. In nucleotides, the CDR3 is TGTGCCAGCAGTTTCGCAGTGGGACCTTACAATGAGCAGTTCTTC.

This chain connects TRBV20-1 to TRBJ2-7; D may be TRBD2 (6 bases). In germline, CDR1 is DFQATT, CDR2 SNEGSKA (reference sequence). The CDR3 consists of 12 residues. V was shortened by 3 bases and J by 1 base, with 7 bases between the two germline ends. CDR3 bases: TGCAGTGCTAGGGAGGGGTCCTACGAGCAGTACGTC. Protein product: CSAREGSYEQYV.

The CDR3 is CASSPHKTGGTEAFF. Here the CDR3 DNA reads TGTGCCAGCTCACCTCACAAGACAGGGGGCACTGAAGCTTTCTTT. The rearrangement joins TRBV18 to TRBJ1-1; 9 nucleotides agree with TRBD1. The CDR3 is 15 residues long. Germline V gives CDR1 KGHSH, CDR2 LQKENI. The V and J ends lost 3 bases and 4 bases, in that order; junction bases with no gene match: 6.

The V and J genes are TRBV12-3 or TRBV12-4 and TRBJ2-3, with D tentatively TRBD1 (7 bases). The CDR3 runs to 16 residues. Trimming pared 10 bases from V and 3 bases from J, leaving 23 bases between. The CDR3 here is CATRRGRDRATDTQYF. The DNA of the CDR3 is TGTGCCACCAGGAGGGGCCGGGACAGAGCTACAGATACGCAGTATTTT.

This clonotype was seen more than once but under ten times. V usage is TRBV6-1 and J usage is TRBJ2-1; 7 bases line up with TRBD2. V lost 6 bases and J lost 5; bases outside the gene matches: 7. Germline CDR1 reads MNHNS; CDR2 reads SASEGT. The CDR3 sequence is 14 residues long. The CDR3 bases are TGTGCCAGCAGCCAAGGCGGGGGAAACAATGAGCAGTTCTTC. Amino acid sequence: CASSQGGGNNEQFF.

This chain joins TRBV5-6 and TRBJ2-7; TRBD1 aligns across 9 bases. From germline, CDR1 is SGHDT and CDR2 YYEEEE. Trimming removed 4 bases from V and 2 bases from J; junction bases left unmatched: 1. This CDR3 comprises 13 residues. This chain's CDR3 is CASSRDRAYEQYV. The DNA for the CDR3 is TGTGCCAGCAGCCGGGACAGGGCCTACGAGCAGTACGTC.

This clonotype was counted between two and nine times. The chain is built from TRBV20-1 and TRBJ2-1, with D maybe TRBD2 (5 bases). The CDR3 loop spans 14 amino acids. V lost 3 bases and J 0 bases, leaving 9 bases between the germline ends. The germline CDR1 and CDR2 sequences are DFQATT and SNEGSKA (reference sequence). The CDR3: CSASGESSYNEQFF. Here the CDR3 DNA reads TGCAGTGCTAGCGGGGAGAGCTCCTACAATGAGCAGTTCTTC.

This chain links TRBV12-3 or TRBV12-4 with TRBJ1-1, with D maybe TRBD1 (5 bases). Trimming removed 7 bases at V and 4 bases at J, with 28 bases between. This CDR3 comprises 18 residues. CDR3 sequence (DNA): TGTGCCAGCAAACTCACTAACATCCTCTTGGGGCGAACCACTGAAGCTTTCTTT. Its translation: CASKLTNILLGRTTEAFF.

The chain recombines TRBV23-1 with TRBJ2-5; D not certain. TRBV23-1 is annotated as an ORF whose role is uncertain. The length of the CDR3 is 13 residues. Trimming removed 2 bases at V and 3 bases at J, with 7 bases between. DNA for the CDR3: TGCGCCAGCAGTCAACGACTTGAAGAGACCCAGTACTTC. Translated, it gives CASSQRLEETQYF.

The genes are TRBV5-1 and TRBJ2-1; possible D gene TRBD1, 5 bases. Between the trimmed V and J ends, which lost 0 bases and 7 bases, there was a span of 14 bases. Germline lookup yields CDR1 SGHRS and CDR2 YFSETQ. The CDR3 consists of 15 residues. CDR3 in DNA: TGCGCCAGCAGCTTGGATTCAGGGTGGAGTAATGAGCAGTTCTTC. Its protein is CASSLDSGWSNEQFF. Based on the CDR3 plus reference TRBV5-1 and TRBJ2-1, the full variable domain is KAGVTQTPRYLIKTRGQQVTLSCSPISGHRSVSWYQQTPGQGLQFLFEYFSETQRNKGNFPGRFSGRQFSNSRSEMNVSTLELGDSALYLCASSLDSGWSNEQFFGPGTRLTVL.

This clonotype was detected only a few times. The chain has TRBV6-2 or TRBV6-3 and TRBJ1-1; D remains unclear. V was pared by 0 bases and J by 1 base, with 9 bases between. The CDR3 runs 15 residues. CDR1 and CDR2 from the germline V gene are MNHEY and SVGEGT. CDR3 sequence reads: CASSYSLMGNTEAFF. In DNA form, the CDR3 reads TGTGCCAGCAGTTACTCGTTGATGGGGAACACTGAAGCTTTCTTT.

This chain uses TRBV2 with TRBJ1-1; D unclear. Trimming took off 1 base at V and 4 bases at J, with 10 bases between the two ends. Germline CDR1 SNHLY, CDR2 FYNNEI. The CDR3 sequence is 14 residues long. CDR3 loop: CASSEEQDFTEAFF. DNA of the CDR3: TGTGCCAGCAGTGAAGAACAAGATTTCACTGAAGCTTTCTTT.

Only a few counts were recorded for this clonotype. V and J are TRBV7-3 and TRBJ2-1; 14 nucleotides agree with TRBD2. The CDR3 contains 14 residues. Germline-derived CDR1 and CDR2 are SGHTA and FQGTGA. V gave up 9 bases and J gave up 7 bases; unmatched junction bases: 5. DNA of the CDR3: TGTGCCAGGACGACTAGCGGGAGGGTGAATGAGCAGTTCTTC. It codes for CARTTSGRVNEQFF. The full variable domain, in which reference TRBV7-3 and TRBJ2-1 provide the parts outside the CDR3, is GAGVSQTPSNKVTEKGKYVELRCDPISGHTALYWYRQSLGQGPEFLIYFQGTGAADDSGLPNDRFFAVRPEGSVSTLKIQRTERGDSAVYLCARTTSGRVNEQFFGPGTRLTVL.

The chain is built from TRBV28 and TRBJ2-3; TRBD2 matches at 13 bases. The CDR3 has 17 residues. V was pared by 5 bases and J by 3 bases, with 8 bases of the junction left unmatched. CDR1 MDHEN and CDR2 SYDVKM come from the germline V gene. The CDR3 DNA sequence: TGTGCCAGCAGTAAACCGGGACTAGCGGGACCAACAGATACGCAGTATTTT. Translating it yields CASSKPGLAGPTDTQYF.

This clonotype was counted once. This rearrangement joins TRBV28 to TRBJ2-3, with 8 bases matching TRBD2. The germline V gene encodes CDR1 MDHEN and CDR2 SYDVKM. This CDR3 region has 16 residues. V shed 5 bases and J 7 bases; nucleotides not matched to a gene: 14. CDR3 sequence: CASSPRGTSPSYTQYF. CDR3 DNA sequence: TGTGCCAGCAGTCCTAGGGGGACTAGTCCTTCCTATACGCAGTATTTT.

V usage is TRBV29-1 and J usage is TRBJ2-5, with D hard to call. Germline V gene data show CDR1 as SQVTM and CDR2 as ANQGSEA. The V end was cut by 2 bases, the J end by 5 bases, with 9 bases between. The CDR3 spans 12 residues. CDR3 nucleotides: TGCAGCGTTGAATATAGCTATGAGACCCAGTACTTC. Amino acids: CSVEYSYETQYF.

This clonotype was recorded a few times. This sequence joins TRBV23-1 and TRBJ1-6; no clear D gene. TRBV23-1 is given ORF status, its function remaining uncertain. Trimming cost V 4 bases and J 11 bases, with 15 bases left between them. The CDR3 has 14 amino acids. CDR3 DNA sequence: TGCGCCAGCAGTCTCCCCGGGTGGCCGGCACCCCTCCACTTT. Its translation: CASSLPGWPAPLHF.

This clonotype was counted a few times. The rearrangement joins TRBV11-1 to TRBJ2-5; 10 nucleotides align to TRBD2. The germline CDR1 and CDR2 sequences are SGHAT and FQDESV (reference sequence). Losses at the gene ends were 5 bases for V and 4 bases for J; bases not matched to a gene: 7. This CDR3 has 15 amino acids. CDR3 amino acids: CASSLSSGSLETQYF. The CDR3 nucleotides read TGTGCCAGCAGCCTATCTAGCGGGAGTTTAGAGACCCAGTACTTC.